This TCR beta chain was documented in a study of shared clonotypes between healthy human individuals. A note on this clone: What it binds is unknown.

This table comes from immunoSEQ multiplex PCR, and its TCRdb copy is limited to in-frame clones, with some not included. This sample yields 700,000 to 950,000 clones, of which 95% to 97% are seen a single time; 0.2% to 0.25% belongs to the top ten. General study findings and limits: Naive CD4 clonotype sharing across a few donors was approximately 5%. A reduction in generation probabilities was seen for non-shared clonotypes relative to those shared by all four donors.

CD45RO-negative, CCR7-positively selected cells formed the naive CD8 fraction, excluding terminally differentiated effector memory CD45RA+ cells. V lost 3 bases, J lost 7 bases, and 6 bases lay in between. This CDR3 has 11 residues. Looked up from germline, CDR1 is MNHEY and CDR2 is SVGAGI. This chain links TRBV6-5 with TRBJ1-1; no clear D. The receptor comes from a man aged 30-40 years in good health. Sequencing was carried out using naive CD8+ T cells sorted from blood. CDR3 loop: CASSYLSEAFF. The DNA of the CDR3 is TGTGCCAGCAGTTATCTCAGTGAAGCTTTCTTT.